This T cell receptor beta chain derives from a study of cytomegalovirus exposure and HLA in healthy donors. Turning to the study itself: Out of roughly 200 million T cells, an earlier analysis found around 120 million unique TCR beta sequences in total. Overall study findings and caveats: A few V segments could not be told apart, such as TRBV6-2 and TRBV6-3, and were left out. The records held CMV serostatus as the only immune exposure information. Analyses of presence and absence presupposed an approximately uniform sequencing depth across donors.

Concerning this clone itself: The target antigen is unknown.

13 Jbeta primers and 60 Vbeta primers were used for the PCR. This table comes from immunoSEQ multiplex PCR, and its TCRdb copy is limited to in-frame clones, with some not included. The sample has under 150,000 clones, about 80% seen once. Germline V gene sequence: CDR1 MGHRA, CDR2 YSYEKL. The CDR3 covers 15 residues. The trim removed 4 bases at V and 2 bases at J, leaving 7 bases unmatched. Input material: PBMCs. The rearrangement uses TRBV4-1 and TRBJ1-1; 7 nucleotides align to TRBD1. The TCR sequence derives from a boy aged 2 to 10 in good health and CMV-seronegative. Here the CDR3 reads CASSPPRGDNTEAFF. CDR3 DNA: TGCGCCAGCAGCCCGCCCAGGGGGGATAACACTGAAGCTTTCTTT.